One and the same sample provided the 29 T cell receptor beta chains below, sequenced in a study of blood T cells in healthy people across ages. For the second PCR, which ran for about 6 to 12 cycles, a sample-barcoded 5' primer and a J-beta primer mix were used. TCRdb redid the calling of the 5' RACE reads with MiXCR, one entry per CDR3 protein. Found here are approximately 1.5 million distinct CDR3 sequences, roughly 43% of them singletons; the top ten hold 4%. The sequenced sample consisted of blood. These receptors came from a woman aged 18 to 35 in good health.

A note on this clonotype: A single base separates this from a much larger clone, so it may be a read error. This chain uses TRBV7-8 with TRBJ2-7; D perhaps matches TRBD2 (6 bases). Between the trimmed V and J ends, which lost 3 bases and 7 bases, there was a span of 25 bases. The CDR3 totals 17 residues. Germline V gene sequence: CDR1 SGHVS, CDR2 FQNEAQ. The CDR3 DNA reads TGTGCCAGCAGCTTCTTTGCGGGGCCGAGCTCCTACAATGAGCAGTACTTC. This encodes CASSFFAGPSSYNEQYF.

This clonotype was seen only a few times. The chain couples TRBV27 to TRBJ2-7, with D unclear. V lost 1 base to trimming and J lost 3 bases, with 7 bases between them. Germline loops: CDR1 MNHEY, CDR2 SMNVEV (reference sequence). The CDR3 sequence is 13 residues long. The CDR3 loop is CASSLFSGYEQYF. In nucleotides, the CDR3 is TGTGCCAGCAGTTTATTTTCCGGCTACGAGCAGTACTTC.

This clonotype was seen more than once but under ten times. The chain carries TRBV27 and TRBJ2-5; 8 bases are shared with TRBD1. The CDR3 consists of 14 residues. With V trimmed by 3 bases and J by 4 bases, 4 bases remained unmatched. CDR1 and CDR2 (germline): MNHEY, SMNVEV (reference sequence). The CDR3 coding sequence is TGTGCCAGCAGTTTCCAGGGGGCGGGAGAGACCCAGTACTTC. It is translated as CASSFQGAGETQYF.

This clonotype has more than one count but fewer than ten. The rearrangement uses TRBV12-3 or TRBV12-4 and TRBJ2-7; perhaps TRBD2 as D (5 bases). CDR3 length: 15 amino acids. The V end lost 5 bases, the J end lost 2 bases, and 16 bases lay between the germline ends. The DNA of the CDR3 is TGTGCCAGCAGTCCTAGCTCTAGCTCGCCCTACGAGCAGTACTTC. This codes for CASSPSSSSPYEQYF.

This clonotype came up a few times. The rearrangement uses TRBV20-1 and TRBJ2-7; the match to TRBD2 covers 10 bases. Germline V gene data show CDR1 as DFQATT and CDR2 as SNEGSKA (reference sequence). The CDR3 spans 15 residues. The junction had 6 bases not matched to a gene; V was cut back by 2 bases and J by 2 bases. The CDR3 DNA sequence: TGCAGTGCTAGAAACCCCCTAGCGGGGGCCTACGAGCAGTACTTC. It is translated as CSARNPLAGAYEQYF.

This sequence joins TRBV20-1 and TRBJ2-7; no definite D call. The DNA end is more similar to TRBJ2-5, so the J call may be wrong. Germline CDR1 is DFQATT and CDR2 is SNEGSKA (reference sequence). This CDR3 contains 14 residues. CDR3 bases: TGCAGTGCTAGAGACCCCCAGTCCCAAGAGACCCAGTACTTC. It translates to CSARDPQSQETQYF.

The chain carries TRBV30 and TRBJ2-7, with 7 positions matching TRBD2. Germline assignment: CDR1 GTSNPN and CDR2 SVGIG (reference sequence). V was pared by 3 bases and J by 2 bases, with 4 bases of the junction left unmatched. CDR3 length: 13 amino acids. CDR3 loop: CAWRSSGTYEQYF. The CDR3 region has the DNA TGTGCCTGGAGATCCAGCGGGACCTACGAGCAGTACTTC.

The chain employs TRBV9 and TRBJ2-5; 10 bases map to TRBD2. Losses at the gene ends were 1 base for V and 11 bases for J; bases not matched to a gene: 14. CDR1 SGDLS and CDR2 YYNGEE come from the germline V gene. The CDR3 runs to 16 residues. CDR3 sequence (DNA): TGTGCCAGCAGCGTAACCAGCGGGGGGGCTGGCAATGAGCAGTACTTC. Translated, it gives CASSVTSGGAGNEQYF.

The chain joins TRBV7-9 to TRBJ2-2, with 9 nucleotides matching TRBD2. The ends lost 7 bases at V and 1 base at J; junction bases unmatched: 1. There are 14 residues in the CDR3. Per the germline V gene, CDR1 is SEHNR and CDR2 is FQNEAQ (reference sequence). DNA of the CDR3: TGTGCCAGCAATAGCGGGGGGAACACCGGGGAGCTGTTTTTT. Its protein is CASNSGGNTGELFF.

The chain joins TRBV28 to TRBJ2-1; 7 positions agree with TRBD2. The CDR3 is 14 amino acids. In germline, CDR1 is MDHEN, CDR2 SYDVKM. V lost 6 bases, J lost 5 bases, and 7 bases stayed unmatched. The CDR3 region has the DNA TGTGCCAGCAGGAGGAGAGCGGGGCACAATGAGCAGTTCTTC. It is translated as CASRRRAGHNEQFF.

This sequence joins TRBV27 and TRBJ1-5; D remains ambiguous. Deletions cut 5 bases from V and 2 bases from J, with 13 bases between. Germline V gives CDR1 MNHEY, CDR2 SMNVEV (reference sequence). The CDR3 totals 15 residues. CDR3 sequence: CASSNVGFGNQPQHF. The CDR3 coding sequence is TGTGCCAGCAGTAATGTCGGATTTGGCAATCAGCCCCAGCATTTT.

This clonotype was seen a few times. V and J are TRBV25-1 and TRBJ2-4; maybe TRBD1 (5 bases). V was clipped by 5 bases and J by 0 bases, with 14 bases between them. The germline CDR1 and CDR2 sequences are MGHDK and SYGVNS. The CDR3 covers 16 residues. The CDR3 sequence is CASSPPQGLAKNIQYF. The CDR3 DNA reads as TGTGCCAGCAGTCCCCCTCAGGGTTTAGCCAAAAACATTCAGTACTTC. The complete variable domain, with remaining parts taken from reference TRBV25-1 and TRBJ2-4, reads EADIYQTPRYLVIGTGKKITLECSQTMGHDKMYWYQQDPGMELHLIHYSYGVNSTEKGDLSSESTVSRIRTEHFPLTLESARPSHTSQYLCASSPPQGLAKNIQYFGAGTRLSVL.

The rearrangement links TRBV7-9 to TRBJ2-1; the D is unclear. CDR1 is SEHNR, CDR2 FQNEAQ, per germline (reference sequence). The length of the CDR3 is 13 residues. Trimming removed 5 bases at V and 3 bases at J, with 8 bases between. CDR3 DNA sequence: TGTGCCAGCAGCCACACAAACTACAATGAGCAGTTCTTC. The encoded protein is CASSHTNYNEQFF.

This clonotype was seen only a few times. CDR3 region: CAIKGLYNEQYF. Here the CDR3 DNA reads TGTGCCATCAAGGGACTCTACAATGAGCAGTACTTC. The chain has TRBV10-3 and TRBJ2-7, with TRBD2 as a possible D gene (6 bases). The CDR3 consists of 12 residues. Germline V lookup: CDR1 ENHRY, CDR2 SYGVKD. The V end was cut by 7 bases, the J end by 7 bases, with 14 bases between.

This clonotype turned up a few times. The J gene is TRBJ2-5, the V gene TRBV7-9, with a possible D match to TRBD2 (5 bases). CDR1 and CDR2 from the germline V gene are SEHNR and FQNEAQ (reference sequence). This CDR3 comprises 13 residues. V was trimmed by 5 bases and J by 5 bases, leaving 12 bases between them. DNA of the CDR3: TGTGCCAGCAGCGCAATCGGGGTGGAGACCCAGTACTTC. Translating gives CASSAIGVETQYF.

This chain joins TRBV7-2 and TRBJ1-2; D is undetermined. Deletions cut 5 bases from V and 5 bases from J, with 27 bases between. Looked up from germline, CDR1 is SGHTA and CDR2 is FQGNSA. CDR3 length: 18 amino acids. In DNA, the CDR3 is TGTGCCAGCAGCCCCCAATTGAAGCTCACGGAGGTCCTTTATGGCTACACCTTC. As protein: CASSPQLKLTEVLYGYTF.

Notes on this clonotype: The junction departs from the called germline gene at one end, perhaps through a read error. This chain uses TRBV9 with TRBJ2-1; the D gene is possibly TRBD2 (6 bases). CDR1 and CDR2 from the germline V gene are SGDLS and YYNGEE. The CDR3 is 15 residues long. The CDR3 region has the DNA TGTACCAGCAGCGTAGTAAGCGGGTCGAACAATGAGCAGTTCTTC. It encodes CTSSVVSGSNNEQFF.

The J gene is TRBJ2-3, the V gene TRBV7-9, with TRBD1 matching over 12 bases. Germline V gene data show CDR1 as SEHNR and CDR2 as FQNEAQ (reference sequence). The CDR3 runs 16 residues. Trimming took 4 bases from V and 4 from J; bases not matched to a gene: 6. The CDR3 sequence: CASSSGTGGNSDTQYF. Here the CDR3 DNA reads TGTGCCAGCAGCTCCGGGACAGGGGGCAATTCAGATACGCAGTATTTT.

J is TRBJ1-2 and V is TRBV3-1; D is unresolved. The CDR3 loop spans 15 amino acids. V was pared by 2 bases and J by 2 bases, with 12 bases between. Germline V gene lookup returns CDR1 LGHDT and CDR2 YNNKEL (reference sequence). The CDR3 coding sequence is TGTGCCAGCAGCCAAACCTTACCGGTCAACTATGGCTACACCTTC. Residues: CASSQTLPVNYGYTF.

This sequence joins TRBV5-1 and TRBJ1-3; TRBD1 aligns across 12 bases. There are 18 residues in the CDR3. The junction had 9 bases not matched to a gene; V was cut back by 3 bases and J by 2 bases. CDR1 and CDR2 (germline): SGHRS, YFSETQ. The DNA for the CDR3 is TGCGCCAGCAGCTGGAGTGGGACAGGGGGCCCGCCTGGAAACACCATATATTTT. It yields the protein CASSWSGTGGPPGNTIYF.

The V call is TRBV12-3 or TRBV12-4, the J call TRBJ1-4; D not certain. V was trimmed by 5 bases and J by 7 bases, leaving 14 bases between them. This CDR3 has 14 residues. The CDR3 protein is CASSKDRAFEKLFF. The CDR3 DNA follows: TGTGCCAGCAGTAAGGACCGAGCTTTTGAAAAACTGTTTTTT.

This clonotype was picked up a small number of times. The V gene is TRBV11-2, the J gene TRBJ1-1, with D hard to call. The germline V and J ends were trimmed by 2 bases and 4 bases, with 8 bases remaining between them. The germline CDR1 and CDR2 sequences are SGHAT and FQNNGV. This CDR3 contains 13 residues. CDR3 loop: CASSLKGPTEAFF. The CDR3 DNA reads as TGTGCCAGCAGCTTAAAAGGCCCCACTGAAGCTTTCTTT.

The chain carries TRBV11-2 and TRBJ2-5, with a possible D match to TRBD2 (5 bases). Germline V gives CDR1 SGHAT, CDR2 FQNNGV. Between the trimmed V and J ends, which lost 6 bases and 2 bases, there was a span of 13 bases. This CDR3 comprises 14 residues. The CDR3 DNA is TGTGCCAGCAGGGGAGCGGCAGATCAAGAGACCCAGTACTTC. This gives the protein CASRGAADQETQYF.

The V gene is TRBV18, the J gene TRBJ1-1; TRBD1 agrees at 7 bases. Germline V gene lookup returns CDR1 KGHSH and CDR2 LQKENI. This CDR3 contains 13 residues. V lost 3 bases, J lost 8 bases, and 6 bases stayed unmatched. The CDR3 protein is CASSPGQTSEAFF. The DNA of the CDR3 is TGTGCCAGCTCACCGGGACAGACCTCCGAAGCTTTCTTT.

This clonotype showed up just a few times. The V gene is TRBV12-3 or TRBV12-4, the J gene TRBJ1-5, with D unclear. The length of the CDR3 is 12 residues. The germline V and J ends were trimmed by 6 bases and 6 bases, with 9 bases remaining between them. The CDR3 DNA reads TGTGCCAGCAGACAAGACGGTCAGCCCCAGCATTTT. Translated: CASRQDGQPQHF.

A word on this clonotype: A read error may account for a junction end that differs from germline. The chain combines TRBV7-2 with TRBJ2-3; D could derive from TRBD1 or TRBD2 (5 bases each). Germline CDR1 is SGHTA and CDR2 is FQGNSA. The CDR3 has 15 residues. CDR3 sequence: CPSSGLEGWGDTQYF. The CDR3 coding sequence is TGTCCCAGCAGCGGTCTTGAGGGGTGGGGAGATACGCAGTATTTT. Variable domain in full (rest from reference TRBV7-2 and TRBJ2-3): GAGVSQSPSNKVTEKGKDVELRCDPISGHTALYWYRQSLGQGLEFLIYFQGNSAPDKSGLPSDRFSAERTGGSVSTLTIQRTQQEDSAVYLCPSSGLEGWGDTQYFGPGTRLTVL.

This clonotype has just a few counts. The chain has TRBV28 and TRBJ1-2; D call uncertain. Germline values: CDR1 MDHEN, CDR2 SYDVKM. The CDR3 totals 15 residues. With 2 bases removed from V and 5 bases from J, the gap between germline ends came to 15 bases. CDR3 DNA sequence: TGTGCCAGCAGTTTACGCCCAGGCGGTGGGTATGGCTACACCTTC. It encodes CASSLRPGGGYGYTF.

This clonotype has just a few counts. This rearrangement joins TRBV20-1 to TRBJ2-3; D might be TRBD1 (6 bases). The V end was cut by 3 bases, the J end by 0 bases, with 13 bases between. CDR3 length: 15 residues. Germline CDR1 reads DFQATT; CDR2 reads SNEGSKA (reference sequence). The CDR3 spells CSASFQGYSTDTQYF. CDR3 coding DNA: TGCAGTGCTAGCTTCCAGGGGTATAGCACAGATACGCAGTATTTT.

The chain joins TRBV3-1 to TRBJ1-2, with D possibly TRBD1 on 5 matching bases. The CDR3 loop spans 15 amino acids. Germline loops: CDR1 LGHDT, CDR2 YNNKEL (reference sequence). The V end lost 2 bases, the J end lost 4 bases, and 14 bases lay between the germline ends. This CDR3 is CASSQWVQGAYGYTF. CDR3 nucleotide sequence: TGTGCCAGCAGCCAATGGGTACAAGGGGCCTATGGCTACACCTTC.